This T cell receptor beta chain came from a study of radiation and T cells in renal cell carcinoma. Study results and limitations: From baseline, blood top tumor clonotypes peaked at 2 weeks post-radiation.

Profiled with immunoSEQ multiplex PCR; TCRdb holds only in-frame clones, not every one. This sample has some 120,000 clones, with approximately 80% found just once. As for this clone: Its target is unknown.

The CDR3 has 15 amino acids. Germline V gene lookup returns CDR1 SGHNT and CDR2 YYREEE (reference sequence). V trimming: 2 bases; J trimming: 8 bases; junction bases outside the gene matches: 4. Time point denoted: blood 2 weeks post-SBRT. Treatment noted: 15 Gy SBRT to primary tumor, nephrectomy 4 weeks later. After SBRT, blood was collected at 2 and 4 weeks, plus baseline. The sample was blood, taken from a patient whose treatment included radiotherapy and nephrectomy. The TCR sequence derives from a woman aged 55 to 70 with renal cell carcinoma. The chain has TRBV5-4 and TRBJ2-5, with 15 bases matching TRBD2. This chain's CDR3 is CASSFMGLAGGTQYF. The CDR3 coding sequence is TGTGCCAGCAGCTTTATGGGACTAGCGGGGGGTACCCAGTACTTC.